Below, 22 T cell receptor beta chains from the same sample are listed, as sequenced in a study of sequential checkpoint blockade in melanoma. Regarding treatment: randomized to nivolumab then ipilimumab (arm A) or the reverse (arm B). The assay was immunoSEQ multiplex PCR, and TCRdb's table has in-frame clones only and misses some. The repertoire consists of 15,000 to 20,000 clones, with around 66% occurring once and the leading ten covering roughly 10%. Specimen: CD8+ T cells sorted from blood (inferred from file names), collected from a patient given nivolumab and ipilimumab in sequence. The receptors originated from a human donor with melanoma.

V usage is TRBV18 and J usage is TRBJ2-7, with TRBD1 matching over 9 bases. The V and J ends lost 5 bases and 4 bases, in that order; junction bases with no gene match: 12. Germline assignment: CDR1 KGHSH and CDR2 LQKENI. The CDR3 length is 16 residues. CDR3 bases: TGTGCCAGCTCATCAAGACAGGGGGAGCGTTGGTACGAGCAGTACTTC. Protein sequence: CASSSRQGERWYEQYF. The entire variable domain, with the rest obtained from reference TRBV18 and TRBJ2-7, is as follows: NAGVMQNPRHLVRRRGQEARLRCSPMKGHSHVYWYRQLPEEGLKFMVYLQKENIIDESGMPKERFSAEFPKEGPSILRIQQVVRGDSAAYFCASSSRQGERWYEQYFGPGTRLTVT.

Turning to this clone: At one end the junction does not follow the germline gene, possibly because of a read error. CDR3 sequence reads: CASTGLAGDLTGEPFF. In DNA, the CDR3 is TGTGCCAGCACGGGACTAGCGGGAGATTTGACCGGGGAGCCGTTTTTT. This chain joins TRBV28 and TRBJ2-2; 14 nucleotides line up with TRBD2. The CDR3 has 16 residues. Germline V gene lookup returns CDR1 MDHEN and CDR2 SYDVKM.

J is TRBJ2-1 and V is TRBV4-1; possibly TRBD2 for D (7 bases). The CDR3 contains 13 residues. V was trimmed by 1 base and J by 9 bases, leaving 10 bases between them. CDR1 is MGHRA, CDR2 YSYEKL, per germline. CDR3 DNA: TGCGCCAGCAGCCAAGTAGGGGGGGTTGAGCAGTTCTTC. It encodes CASSQVGGVEQFF.

Only a few counts were recorded for this clone. The V call is TRBV7-8, the J call TRBJ1-2, with 8 positions matching TRBD1. J lost 4 bases, V lost 2 bases, and 6 bases had no gene match. Germline CDR1 and CDR2: SGHVS and FQNEAQ. The CDR3 length is 15 residues. The CDR3 DNA sequence: TGTGCCAGCAGCTTACAAGGACAGGGCCTCTATGGCTACACCTTC. Its protein product is CASSLQGQGLYGYTF.

This clone was observed a handful of times. The chain recombines TRBV2 with TRBJ2-1; a possible D gene is TRBD2 (7 bases). This CDR3 is 14 amino acids long. CDR1 is SNHLY and CDR2 is FYNNEI in the germline V gene. The V and J ends lost 4 bases and 12 bases respectively, with 19 bases between them. The CDR3 spells CASSGTAQTSWQFF. CDR3 DNA: TGTGCCAGCAGTGGGACAGCTCAGACTAGCTGGCAGTTCTTC.

V is TRBV7-3 and J is TRBJ1-1; TRBD1 agrees at 7 bases. Germline-derived CDR1 and CDR2 are SGHTA and FQGTGA. J gave up 2 bases and V 2 bases, and 2 bases lay outside the gene matches. There are 14 residues in the CDR3. The CDR3 DNA reads as TGTGCCAGCAGCTTAGCAGGGGGAAACACTGAAGCTTTCTTT. Translation: CASSLAGGNTEAFF.

The J gene is TRBJ2-3, the V gene TRBV15; the match to TRBD2 covers 8 bases. CDR1 is LNHNV and CDR2 is YYDKDF in the germline V gene (reference sequence). The CDR3 totals 17 residues. Trimming at V came to 2 bases and at J to 4 bases, leaving 11 bases not matched to a gene. In DNA form, the CDR3 reads TGTGCCACCAGCAGACTCGACGGCGGGGGGCCTGCAGATACGCAGTATTTT. Amino acid sequence: CATSRLDGGGPADTQYF.

The chain recombines TRBV9 with TRBJ2-7; 7 nucleotides align to TRBD1. This CDR3 has 14 amino acids. CDR1 is SGDLS and CDR2 is YYNGEE in the germline V gene. Unmatched junction bases numbered 6, after V lost 4 bases and J lost 2 bases. The DNA of the CDR3 is TGTGCCAGCAGCCCCCGACAGGGAACCTACGAGCAGTACTTC. Protein: CASSPRQGTYEQYF.

The chain has TRBV5-7 and TRBJ1-4, with D tentatively TRBD1 (6 bases). Being an ORF, TRBV5-7 has a function that is uncertain. V was clipped by 0 bases and J by 4 bases, with 7 bases between them. This CDR3 is built from 14 residues. The CDR3: CASSLDRVNEKLFF. CDR3 sequence (DNA): TGTGCCAGCAGCTTGGACAGGGTTAATGAAAAACTGTTTTTT.

The chain combines TRBV14 with TRBJ1-5; D might be TRBD1 (6 bases). The CDR3 contains 14 residues. Germline CDR1 reads SGHDN; CDR2 reads FVKESK. V gave up 8 bases and J gave up 4 bases, with 15 bases separating them. The CDR3 protein is CASVPGHRNQPQHF. CDR3 nucleotides: TGTGCCAGCGTTCCGGGACACCGGAATCAGCCCCAGCATTTT. Supplemented by reference TRBV14 and TRBJ1-5, the full variable domain reads EAGVTQFPSHSVIEKGQTVTLRCDPISGHDNLYWYRRVMGKEIKFLLHFVKESKQDESGMPNNRFLAERTGGTYSTLKVQPAELEDSGVYFCASVPGHRNQPQHFGDGTRLSIL.

The CDR3, as DNA: TGTGCCAGCAGGGTAGGAGGGGGCGACGCTTTCTTT. Its protein is CASRVGGGDAFF. The genes are TRBV27 and TRBJ1-1; 7 bases match TRBD1. CDR3 length equals 12 residues. Germline values: CDR1 MNHEY, CDR2 SMNVEV (reference sequence). Germline trimming cut 6 bases from V and 11 bases from J; bases unmatched to any gene: 9.

The gene calls are TRBV7-3 and TRBJ2-1; D is uncertain. CDR3 length: 15 amino acids. V was trimmed by 2 bases and J by 4 bases, leaving 12 bases between them. Germline assignment: CDR1 SGHTA and CDR2 FQGTGA. The CDR3 spells CASSLVHDFYNEQFF. The DNA for the CDR3 is TGTGCCAGCAGCTTAGTTCATGACTTTTACAATGAGCAGTTCTTC. Together with reference TRBV7-3 and TRBJ2-1, the CDR3 gives the full variable domain: GAGVSQTPSNKVTEKGKYVELRCDPISGHTALYWYRQSLGQGPEFLIYFQGTGAADDSGLPNDRFFAVRPEGSVSTLKIQRTERGDSAVYLCASSLVHDFYNEQFFGPGTRLTVL.

This sequence joins TRBV30 and TRBJ2-7; 11 nucleotides line up with TRBD2. V shed 5 bases and J 2 bases; nucleotides not matched to a gene: 8. Per the germline V gene, CDR1 is GTSNPN and CDR2 is SVGIG (reference sequence). The CDR3 is 15 amino acids. In nucleotides, the CDR3 is TGTGCCTGGGGGTCAACTAGCGGGAGAGCCTACGAGCAGTACTTC. This encodes CAWGSTSGRAYEQYF.

In its sample, this clone is medium-sized. The genes are TRBV12-1 and TRBJ2-7; the tabulated D call, TRBD1, remains unverified against the DNA. TRBV12-1 is reported as a pseudogene. CDR3 length: 18 residues. This CDR3 is CASSYEVKGAIGPYEQYF. The CDR3 coding sequence is TGTGCCAGCAGCTACGAGGTCAAGGGGGCAATTGGCCCCTACGAGCAGTACTTC.

The chain has TRBV5-1 and TRBJ2-7; D is perhaps TRBD2 (6 bases). Germline CDR1 SGHRS, CDR2 YFSETQ. Trimming left V 4 bases short and J 6 bases short, with 11 bases between. The CDR3 is made up of 12 amino acids. CDR3: CASSLTGVEQYF. In nucleotides, the CDR3 is TGCGCCAGCAGCCTAACGGGGGTCGAGCAGTACTTC.

The sample holds a few counts of this clone. The genes are TRBV6-6 and TRBJ1-5, with 9 nucleotides matching TRBD1. Germline trimming cut 8 bases from V and 4 bases from J; bases unmatched to any gene: 9. The CDR3 loop spans 15 amino acids. Germline loops: CDR1 MNHNY, CDR2 SVGAGI (reference sequence). This CDR3 reads CASRPYGQGNQPQHF. The CDR3, as DNA: TGTGCCAGCCGACCTTACGGACAGGGGAATCAGCCCCAGCATTTT.

The V gene is TRBV30, the J gene TRBJ2-2, with D possibly being TRBD2 (6 bases). The CDR3 is made up of 11 amino acids. The germline V and J ends were trimmed by 5 bases and 5 bases, with 6 bases remaining between them. Germline-derived CDR1 and CDR2 are GTSNPN and SVGIG (reference sequence). The CDR3 loop reads CAWGGTGELFF. CDR3 DNA: TGTGCCTGGGGGGGGACCGGGGAGCTGTTTTTT.

The chain joins TRBV4-3 to TRBJ2-1; TRBD2 might be the D (7 bases). CDR3 length: 14 amino acids. V dropped 4 bases and J dropped 7 bases, with 14 bases sitting between them. Germline CDR1 is LGHNA and CDR2 is YSLEER. CDR3 protein: CASSPGGQVNEQFF. The CDR3, as DNA: TGCGCCAGCAGCCCGGGGGGCCAGGTGAATGAGCAGTTCTTC.

The gene calls are TRBV10-1 and TRBJ2-1; 10 positions match TRBD2. Germline trimming cut 3 bases from V and 8 bases from J; bases unmatched to any gene: 7. CDR1 and CDR2 (germline): WNHNN, SYGVQD (reference sequence). The CDR3 totals 15 residues. CDR3 sequence reads: CASSDIAGGLHEQFF. The CDR3 DNA sequence: TGCGCCAGCAGTGACATAGCGGGAGGTCTCCATGAGCAGTTCTTC.

The chain uses TRBV25-1 and TRBJ2-2; TRBD1 might be the D (5 bases). The germline V gene encodes CDR1 MGHDK and CDR2 SYGVNS. This CDR3 spans 11 amino acids. V lost 7 bases and J lost 5, with 5 bases in between. This CDR3 reads CASKGTGELFF. CDR3 coding DNA: TGTGCCAGCAAGGGGACCGGGGAGCTGTTTTTT. The full variable domain, in which reference TRBV25-1 and TRBJ2-2 provide the parts outside the CDR3, is EADIYQTPRYLVIGTGKKITLECSQTMGHDKMYWYQQDPGMELHLIHYSYGVNSTEKGDLSSESTVSRIRTEHFPLTLESARPSHTSQYLCASKGTGELFFGEGSRLTVL.

V is TRBV6-4 and J is TRBJ2-1; TRBD2 matches at 11 bases. Germline assignment: CDR1 MRHNA and CDR2 SNTAGT. V shed 6 bases, J shed 8 bases, and the junction held 9 bases outside the gene matches. The CDR3 sequence is 15 residues long. CDR3 in DNA: TGTGCCAGCAGCCCTGGGACTAGCGGTACCGATGAGCAGTTCTTC. Amino acid sequence: CASSPGTSGTDEQFF.

The V and J genes are TRBV7-8 and TRBJ1-6; no clear D gene. The CDR3 is 14 residues long. Germline V lookup: CDR1 SGHVS, CDR2 FQNEAQ. Trimming shortened V by 1 base and J by 9 bases, and 10 bases separated the two germline ends. The DNA of the CDR3 is TGTGCCAGCAGCTTAGAACGACGGGGTTCACCCCTCCACTTT. Translation gives CASSLERRGSPLHF.